What follows are 21 T cell receptor beta chains derived from one specimen sequenced in a study of T cell responses to AZD1222 COVID-19 vaccine. Method: immunoSEQ multiplex PCR; TCRdb's copy keeps in-frame clones and lacks some. The table has approximately 28,000 clones, more than 75% seen once. Specimen: peripheral blood, collected 28 days after the second AZD1222 dose. These receptor sequences come from an adult who received the AZD1222 COVID-19 vaccine.

V gene TRBV7-9 combines with J gene TRBJ2-1; TRBD1 aligns across 8 bases. J was trimmed by 8 bases and V by 4 bases; bases with no gene match: 13. Germline V lookup: CDR1 SEHNR, CDR2 FQNEAQ (reference sequence). The CDR3 is 16 amino acids. The CDR3 loop is CASSSRGTGPLHEQFF. The CDR3 coding sequence is TGTGCCAGCAGCTCCCGAGGGACAGGTCCTCTCCATGAGCAGTTCTTC. Complete variable domain (other parts from reference TRBV7-9 and TRBJ2-1): DTGVSQNPRHKITKRGQNVTFRCDPISEHNRLYWYRQTLGQGPEFLTYFQNEAQLEKSRLLSDRFSAERPKGSFSTLEIQRTEQGDSAMYLCASSSRGTGPLHEQFFGPGTRLTVL.

This clone showed up just a few times. The chain recombines TRBV7-3 with TRBJ2-1; D is unclear. Germline CDR1 is SGHTA and CDR2 is FQGTGA. The CDR3 contains 12 residues. V was pared by 0 bases and J by 6 bases, with 3 bases between. CDR3 nucleotides: TGTGCCAGCAGCTTAACGGGCAATGAGCAGTTCTTC. Amino acid sequence: CASSLTGNEQFF.

The rearrangement links TRBV6-5 to TRBJ2-5; D remains ambiguous. This CDR3 is built from 13 residues. V was cut by 2 bases and J by 1 base, with 5 bases left in between. CDR1 is MNHEY and CDR2 is SVGAGI in the germline V gene. The CDR3 sequence: CASSYNPQETQYF. DNA for the CDR3: TGTGCCAGCAGTTACAACCCCCAAGAGACCCAGTACTTC.

The rearrangement links TRBV6-5 to TRBJ2-3, with a weak D call TRBD1 (6 bases). V lost 4 bases to trimming and J lost 2 bases, with 10 bases between them. The CDR3 consists of 14 residues. CDR1 is MNHEY and CDR2 is SVGAGI in the germline V gene. Written as DNA, the CDR3 is TGTGCCAGCAGTTTGCAGGGGTCCACAGATACGCAGTATTTT. It yields the protein CASSLQGSTDTQYF.

The count of this clone is one. J is TRBJ2-3 and V is TRBV27; weak D call: TRBD1 (6 bases). The CDR3 extends over 13 amino acids. Between the trimmed V and J ends, which lost 5 bases and 6 bases, there was a span of 12 bases. From germline, CDR1 is MNHEY and CDR2 SMNVEV (reference sequence). The DNA of the CDR3 is TGTGCCAGCAGTCCAGGACAGACTGATACGCAGTATTTT. This translates into CASSPGQTDTQYF.

The table lists this clone with a few counts. The rearrangement joins TRBV9 to TRBJ1-1; D ambiguous. The V gene's germline CDR1 is SGDLS and CDR2 YYNGEE. V lost 3 bases to trimming and J lost 4 bases, with 10 bases between them. There are 13 residues in the CDR3. The CDR3 spells CASSEEEGTEAFF. CDR3 nucleotides: TGTGCCAGCAGCGAAGAAGAGGGCACTGAAGCTTTCTTT. Variable domain in full (rest from reference TRBV9 and TRBJ1-1): DSGVTQTPKHLITATGQRVTLRCSPRSGDLSVYWYQQSLDQGLQFLIQYYNGEERAKGNILERFSAQQFPDLHSELNLSSLELGDSALYFCASSEEEGTEAFFGQGTRLTVV.

A single count supports this clone. This chain links TRBV24-1 with TRBJ1-5; D is uncertain. CDR3 length equals 13 residues. The germline CDR1 and CDR2 sequences are KGHDR and SFDVKD. V shed 6 bases and J shed 2 bases, with 7 bases lying between them. This chain's CDR3 is CATSTRGNQPQHF. The CDR3 region has the DNA TGTGCCACCAGTACCCGGGGCAATCAGCCCCAGCATTTT.

The V call is TRBV6-5, the J call TRBJ1-1, with D possibly being TRBD1 (5 bases). V lost 2 bases and J lost 4, with 8 bases in between. CDR1 is MNHEY and CDR2 is SVGAGI in the germline V gene. The CDR3 is made up of 13 amino acids. Here the CDR3 DNA reads TGTGCCAGCAGTTACCAGGGAACCACTGAAGCTTTCTTT. Its protein product is CASSYQGTTEAFF.

This clone was detected only once. The chain combines TRBV5-1 with TRBJ2-2; 9 bases agree with TRBD1. Germline V CDR1 and CDR2: SGHRS, YFSETQ. The V gene end was trimmed by 4 bases and the J gene end by 1 base; junction bases not matched to a gene: 5. The CDR3 totals 16 residues. CDR3: CASSPDRGMNTGELFF. DNA for the CDR3: TGCGCCAGCAGCCCAGACAGGGGGATGAACACCGGGGAGCTGTTTTTT.

The rearrangement uses TRBV19 and TRBJ1-2; D gene unclear. The V gene's germline CDR1 is LNHDA and CDR2 SQIVND (reference sequence). The V gene lost 7 bases and the J gene lost 5 bases, with 17 bases spanning the gap. This CDR3 has 14 residues. The CDR3 DNA sequence: TGTGCCAGTACTCCCGCGAGCCCTCGTTATGGCTACACCTTC. Translating it yields CASTPASPRYGYTF.

V and J are TRBV7-2 and TRBJ1-1; TRBD1 might be the D (5 bases). Germline CDR1 SGHTA, CDR2 FQGNSA. The CDR3 has 14 amino acids. V gave up 1 base and J gave up 7 bases, with 13 bases separating them. The CDR3 spells CASSLGRASLEAFF. As DNA, the CDR3 is TGTGCCAGCAGCTTAGGCAGGGCATCCCTTGAAGCTTTCTTT.

CDR3 DNA: TGTGCCAGCAGTAGTAGCTCCAGAGCTTTCTTT. Translated: CASSSSSRAFF. V gene TRBV6-5 combines with J gene TRBJ1-1; the D is unclear. Per the germline V gene, CDR1 is MNHEY and CDR2 is SVGAGI. There are 11 residues in the CDR3. V lost 5 bases to trimming and J lost 10 bases, with 11 bases between them.

The rearrangement joins TRBV9 to TRBJ1-5; D is undetermined. The germline V and J ends were trimmed by 6 bases and 3 bases, with 13 bases remaining between them. From germline, CDR1 is SGDLS and CDR2 YYNGEE. This CDR3 has 14 residues. As DNA, the CDR3 is TGTGCCAGCAAAATTGAGGCGGCCAATCAGCCCCAGCATTTT. It codes for CASKIEAANQPQHF.

The rearrangement joins TRBV9 to TRBJ1-6, with D possibly TRBD1 on 5 matching bases. The ends were cut back, 0 bases at V and 0 bases at J, with 19 bases in the middle. The germline CDR1 and CDR2 sequences are SGDLS and YYNGEE. This CDR3 region has 20 residues. The CDR3 region has the DNA TGTGCCAGCAGCGTAGATCGGGCAGGGCCTTTACACTCCTATAATTCACCCCTCCACTTT. Translating gives CASSVDRAGPLHSYNSPLHF.

The rearrangement links TRBV7-9 to TRBJ1-2; 10 positions agree with TRBD1. Germline lookup yields CDR1 SEHNR and CDR2 FQNEAQ (reference sequence). Trimming removed 2 bases from V and 6 bases from J; junction bases left unmatched: 6. The CDR3 is 15 residues long. CDR3: CASSLMFGTGDGYTF. CDR3 nucleotide sequence: TGTGCCAGCAGCTTAATGTTTGGGACAGGGGATGGCTACACCTTC.

The sample holds one count of this clone. The chain carries TRBV5-1 and TRBJ2-3, with 7 positions matching TRBD1. V lost 4 bases and J lost 2; bases outside the gene matches: 13. The CDR3 loop spans 17 amino acids. Germline V gene sequence: CDR1 SGHRS, CDR2 YFSETQ. The CDR3 reads CASSPVGGRGVTDTQYF. CDR3 coding DNA: TGCGCCAGCAGCCCTGTAGGGGGCCGAGGGGTCACAGATACGCAGTATTTT.

The chain joins TRBV2 to TRBJ2-5; D gene ambiguous. The CDR3 contains 14 residues. Germline values: CDR1 SNHLY, CDR2 FYNNEI. Trimming pared 4 bases from V and 9 bases from J, leaving 18 bases between. In nucleotides, the CDR3 is TGTGCCAGCAGTGTACGAGCTTTCGGAGAAGCCCAGTACTTC. Translation: CASSVRAFGEAQYF.

This clone was observed once. This chain uses TRBV27 with TRBJ2-7; TRBD1 matches 8 bases. The V and J ends lost 8 bases and 6 bases, in that order; junction bases with no gene match: 21. Germline V gene lookup returns CDR1 MNHEY and CDR2 SMNVEV (reference sequence). The CDR3 has 17 amino acids. CDR3 region: CASHGGTGKLRGSEQYF. The CDR3 DNA follows: TGTGCCAGCCATGGGGGGACAGGCAAATTAAGGGGCTCCGAGCAGTACTTC.

The J gene is TRBJ2-3, the V gene TRBV5-1; 7 bases fit TRBD1. The CDR3 contains 14 residues. Per germline, CDR1 SGHRS and CDR2 YFSETQ. After removal of 4 bases from V and 6 bases from J, the junction contained 8 bases not matched to a gene. This chain's CDR3 is CASSLRGPADTQYF. CDR3 DNA: TGCGCCAGCAGCCTGAGGGGGCCGGCGGATACGCAGTATTTT.

The chain combines TRBV11-2 with TRBJ1-2, with D possibly being TRBD1 (6 bases). CDR1 is SGHAT, CDR2 FQNNGV, per germline. This CDR3 region has 14 residues. The ends were cut back, 1 base at V and 5 bases at J, with 11 bases in the middle. The CDR3 DNA sequence: TGTGCCAGCAGCTTAGTGGGGGGCGCTTATGGCTACACCTTC. Translation gives CASSLVGGAYGYTF.

V and J are TRBV6-4 and TRBJ1-2; D call uncertain. V shed 4 bases and J shed 4 bases, with 13 bases lying between them. Germline lookup yields CDR1 MRHNA and CDR2 SNTAGT. The CDR3 has 14 amino acids. The CDR3 DNA reads TGTGCCAGCAGTGTGAACGGGCTCGCCTATGGCTACACCTTC. This encodes CASSVNGLAYGYTF.